This TCR beta chain was identified during a study of blood T cell repertoires in COVID-19. Study details: Acute-phase and convalescent COVID-19 samples originated in the United States, Italy and Spain.

The CDR3 is made up of 14 amino acids. V lost 4 bases, J lost 7 bases, and 8 bases stayed unmatched. The germline gives CDR1 SGHRS, CDR2 YFSETQ. TCRdb's table, derived via immunoSEQ multiplex PCR, lists solely in-frame clones and lacks some. The table lists some 200,000 clones, around 80% of them singletons. Sequenced sample: peripheral blood. This chain links TRBV5-1 with TRBJ1-2, with 9 nucleotides matching TRBD1. The receptor comes from a woman aged 35 to 49 who had recovered from COVID-19. In nucleotides, the CDR3 is TGCGCCAGCAGCAGCACCGGGACAGGGATTGGCTACACCTTC. Protein sequence: CASSSTGTGIGYTF.